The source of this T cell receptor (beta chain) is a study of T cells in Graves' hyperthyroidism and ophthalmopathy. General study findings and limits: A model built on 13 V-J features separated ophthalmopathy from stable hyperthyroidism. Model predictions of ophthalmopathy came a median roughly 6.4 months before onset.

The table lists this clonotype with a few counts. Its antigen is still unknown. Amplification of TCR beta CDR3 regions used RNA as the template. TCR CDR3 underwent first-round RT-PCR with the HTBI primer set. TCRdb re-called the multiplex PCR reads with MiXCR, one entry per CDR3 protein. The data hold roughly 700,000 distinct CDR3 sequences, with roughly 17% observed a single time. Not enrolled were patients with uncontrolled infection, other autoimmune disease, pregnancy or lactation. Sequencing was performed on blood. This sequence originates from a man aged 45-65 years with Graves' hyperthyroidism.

The CDR3 nucleotides are TGTGCCTGGGGGGAATATAGCAATCAGCCCCAGCATTTT. The encoded protein is CAWGEYSNQPQHF. The chain joins TRBV30 to TRBJ1-5, with no clear D. In germline, CDR1 is GTSNPN, CDR2 SVGIG (reference sequence). V lost 5 bases and J 0 bases, leaving 8 bases between the germline ends. The CDR3 totals 13 residues.